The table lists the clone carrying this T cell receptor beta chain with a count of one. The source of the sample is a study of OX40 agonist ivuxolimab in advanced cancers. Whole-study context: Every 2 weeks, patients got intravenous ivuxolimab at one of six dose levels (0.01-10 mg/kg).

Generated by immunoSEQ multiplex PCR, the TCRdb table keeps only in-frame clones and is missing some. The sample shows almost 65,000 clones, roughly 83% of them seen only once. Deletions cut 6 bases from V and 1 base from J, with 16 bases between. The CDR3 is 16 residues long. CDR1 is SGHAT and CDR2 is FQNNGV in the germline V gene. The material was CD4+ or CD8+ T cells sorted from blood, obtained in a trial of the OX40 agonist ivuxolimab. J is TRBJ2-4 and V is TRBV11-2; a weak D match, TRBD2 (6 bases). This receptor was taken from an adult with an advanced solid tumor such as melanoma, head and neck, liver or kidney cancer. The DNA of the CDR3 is TGTGCCAGCAGTGGGTTACGCGGGATGGCCAAAAACATTCAGTACTTC. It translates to CASSGLRGMAKNIQYF.